The subject of this entry is one T cell receptor beta chain. TCRdb's table, derived via immunoSEQ multiplex PCR, lists solely in-frame clones and lacks some. The sample has about 50,000 clones, 80% to 95% seen once; the top ten hold about 10%. Germline V lookup: CDR1 KGHDR, CDR2 SFDVKD. The CDR3 is made up of 15 amino acids. The V end lost 2 bases, the J end lost 5 bases, and 14 bases lay between the germline ends. J is TRBJ2-5 and V is TRBV24-1; D is tentatively TRBD1 or TRBD2 (6 bases each). What was sequenced was PBMCs. The sequence derives from a man between 40 and 49 years old with rheumatoid arthritis. As DNA, the CDR3 is TGTGCCACCAGTGATTCAAGGGGGGTGGGGGAGACCCAGTACTTC. It codes for CATSDSRGVGETQYF.